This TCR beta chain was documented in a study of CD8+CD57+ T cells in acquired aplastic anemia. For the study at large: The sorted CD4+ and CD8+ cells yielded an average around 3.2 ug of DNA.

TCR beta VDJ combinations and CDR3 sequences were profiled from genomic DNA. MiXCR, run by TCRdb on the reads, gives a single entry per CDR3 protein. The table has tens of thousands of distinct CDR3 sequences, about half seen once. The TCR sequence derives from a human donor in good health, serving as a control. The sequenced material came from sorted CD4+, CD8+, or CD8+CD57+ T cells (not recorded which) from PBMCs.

CDR3 sequence (DNA): TGCAGTGCTAGCAAGCCTAGCGCAAACAATGAGCAGTTCTTC. Translation gives CSASKPSANNEQFF. This chain joins TRBV20-1 and TRBJ2-1; weak D call: TRBD2 (6 bases). This CDR3 spans 14 amino acids. CDR1 and CDR2 (germline): DFQATT, SNEGSKA (reference sequence). Deletions cut 3 bases from V and 5 bases from J, with 14 bases between.